The clone carrying this T cell receptor beta chain turned up a few times. The antigen remains undetermined. These data belong to a study of cytomegalovirus exposure and HLA in healthy donors. PCR primers comprised 60 Vbeta and 13 Jbeta primers. Using immunoSEQ multiplex PCR, the repertoire was profiled, and TCRdb retains in-frame clones only, with some absent. The sample consists of about 200,000 clones, 65% to 90% of them appearing once. Regarding the study as a whole: For cytomegalovirus status, the classifier reportedly gave diagnoses with high specificity and sensitivity. Within an earlier analysis, most TCR beta V segments proved productive either about 87% or about 30% of the time.

Germline V gene sequence: CDR1 SGHRS, CDR2 YFSETQ. The J segment lost 1 base and the V segment lost 3 bases, leaving 6 bases of the junction unmatched. The CDR3 is 16 residues long. The specimen sequenced was PBMCs. This receptor was identified in a woman aged 45 to 65 in good health and CMV-seronegative. The J gene is TRBJ1-2, the V gene TRBV5-1; TRBD1 matches 10 bases. The CDR3 loop is CASSSGTGENNYGYTF. In DNA, the CDR3 is TGCGCCAGCAGCTCCGGGACAGGGGAGAATAACTATGGCTACACCTTC.